A single T cell receptor beta chain is shown here with its context. As yet, its antigen is unknown. This entry comes from a study of T-cell reconstitution after alpha-beta-depleted transplantation in children. Points from the study as a whole: At one year after transplant, newly produced T cells mostly accounted for T-cell counts and diversity. Surviving recipient T cells and intrathymic progenitors accounted for some patients' high TCRbeta diversity at day 60. Two months or so post-transplant, alpha-beta T cells reportedly derived from several hundred expanded graft clones.

Germline CDR1 is LGHNA and CDR2 is YNFKEQ. The CDR3 runs 14 residues. Trimming cost V 1 base and J 5 bases, with 9 bases left between them. Library preparation (for TCRbeta) was performed with unique molecular identifiers. TCRdb fed the PCR reads into MiXCR, producing one record per CDR3 protein. The table shows around 130,000 distinct CDR3 sequences, with 8% to 10% occurring only once. V is TRBV4-2 and J is TRBJ2-1; a weak D match, TRBD1 (5 bases). The specimen comprised PBMCs, mostly from graft donor cells, sampled 180 days after TCRalphabeta/CD19-depleted stem cell transplant. This TCR was recovered from a girl younger than two who had a stem cell transplant for combined immunodeficiency, so the T cells may come from the graft donor. CDR3 nucleotide sequence: TGTGCCAGCAGCCAAGTCAGGGCCCACAATGAGCAGTTCTTC. This translates into CASSQVRAHNEQFF.